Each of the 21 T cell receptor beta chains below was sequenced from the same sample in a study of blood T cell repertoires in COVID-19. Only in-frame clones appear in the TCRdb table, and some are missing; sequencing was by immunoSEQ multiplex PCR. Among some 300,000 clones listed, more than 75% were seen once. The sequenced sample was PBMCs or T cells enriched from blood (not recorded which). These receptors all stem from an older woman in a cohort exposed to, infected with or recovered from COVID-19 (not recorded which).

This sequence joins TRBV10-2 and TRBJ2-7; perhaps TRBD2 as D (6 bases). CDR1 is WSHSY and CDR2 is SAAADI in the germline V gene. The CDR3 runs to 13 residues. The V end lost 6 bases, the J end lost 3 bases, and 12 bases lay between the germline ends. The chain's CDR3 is CASSPGTLYEQYF. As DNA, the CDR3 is TGCGCCAGCAGCCCCGGGACTCTCTACGAGCAGTACTTC.

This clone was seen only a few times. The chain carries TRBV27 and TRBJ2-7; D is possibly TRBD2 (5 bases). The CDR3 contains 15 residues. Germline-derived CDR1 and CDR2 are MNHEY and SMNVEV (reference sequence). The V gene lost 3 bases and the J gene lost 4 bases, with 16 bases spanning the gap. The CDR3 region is CASSFRGMGFYEQYF. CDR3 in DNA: TGTGCCAGCAGTTTTAGAGGGATGGGGTTTTACGAGCAGTACTTC.

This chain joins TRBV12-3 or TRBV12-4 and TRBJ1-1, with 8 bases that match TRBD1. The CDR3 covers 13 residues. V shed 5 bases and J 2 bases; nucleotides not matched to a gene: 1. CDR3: CASSDRGNTEAFF. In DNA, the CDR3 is TGTGCCAGCAGTGACAGGGGCAACACTGAAGCTTTCTTT.

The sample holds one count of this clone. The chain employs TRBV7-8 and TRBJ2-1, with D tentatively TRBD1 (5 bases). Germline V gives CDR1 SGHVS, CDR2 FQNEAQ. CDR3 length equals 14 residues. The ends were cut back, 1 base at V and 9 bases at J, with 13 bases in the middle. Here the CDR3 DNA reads TGTGCCAGCAGCTTAGAGGTAGGGGTTCCTGAGCAGTTCTTC. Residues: CASSLEVGVPEQFF.

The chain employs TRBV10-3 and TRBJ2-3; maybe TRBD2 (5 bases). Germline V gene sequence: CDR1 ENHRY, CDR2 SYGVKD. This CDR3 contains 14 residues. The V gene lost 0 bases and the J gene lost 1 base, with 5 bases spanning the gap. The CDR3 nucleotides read TGTGCCATCAGTGAGTCTAGCGGCACAGATACGCAGTATTTT. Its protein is CAISESSGTDTQYF.

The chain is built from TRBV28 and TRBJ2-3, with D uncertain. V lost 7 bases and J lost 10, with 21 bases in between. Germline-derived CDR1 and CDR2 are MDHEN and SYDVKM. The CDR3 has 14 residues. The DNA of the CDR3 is TGTGCCAGCACCACTACGGTGCGTCCCCACGCGCAGTATTTT. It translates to CASTTTVRPHAQYF.

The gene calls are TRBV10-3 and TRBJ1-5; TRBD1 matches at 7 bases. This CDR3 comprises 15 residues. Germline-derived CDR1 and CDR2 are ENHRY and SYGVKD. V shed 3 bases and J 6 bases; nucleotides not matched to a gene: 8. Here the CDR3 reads CAISDPGQVLQPQHF. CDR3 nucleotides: TGTGCCATCAGTGATCCCGGACAGGTTCTTCAGCCCCAGCATTTT.

In DNA form, the CDR3 reads TGTGCCAGCAGCCCCCCGGAGCGGAAGAACAATGAGCAGTTCTTC. Its translation: CASSPPERKNNEQFF. The chain has TRBV11-1 and TRBJ2-1; D may be TRBD2 (5 bases). The CDR3 runs 15 residues. V dropped 5 bases and J dropped 5 bases, with 16 bases sitting between them. CDR1 is SGHAT and CDR2 is FQDESV in the germline V gene (reference sequence).

The DNA for the CDR3 is TGTGCCAGTAAGAGGTTTATAGATGAAAAACTGTTTTTT. This codes for CASKRFIDEKLFF. The chain has TRBV19 and TRBJ1-4; D is uncertain. Germline assignment: CDR1 LNHDA and CDR2 SQIVND (reference sequence). The ends were cut back, 7 bases at V and 6 bases at J, with 12 bases in the middle. This CDR3 is built from 13 residues. Filled out from reference TRBV19 and TRBJ1-4, the complete variable domain reads DGGITQSPKYLFRKEGQNVTLSCEQNLNHDAMYWYRQDPGQGLRLIYYSQIVNDFQKGDIAEGYSVSREKKESFPLTVTSAQKNPTAFYLCASKRFIDEKLFFGSGTQLSVL.

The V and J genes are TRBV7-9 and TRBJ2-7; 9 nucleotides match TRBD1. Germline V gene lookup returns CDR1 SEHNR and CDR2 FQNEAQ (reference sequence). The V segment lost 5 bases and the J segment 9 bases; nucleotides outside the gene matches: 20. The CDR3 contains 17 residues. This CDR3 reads CASSPRWEGTGTWGQYF. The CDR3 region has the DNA TGTGCCAGCAGCCCCCGTTGGGAGGGGACAGGGACTTGGGGGCAGTACTTC.

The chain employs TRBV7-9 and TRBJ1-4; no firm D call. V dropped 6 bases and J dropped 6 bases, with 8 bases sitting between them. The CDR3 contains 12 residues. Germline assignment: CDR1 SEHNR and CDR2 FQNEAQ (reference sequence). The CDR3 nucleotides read TGTGCCAGCAGTCTGAGTGATGAAAAACTGTTTTTT. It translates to CASSLSDEKLFF.

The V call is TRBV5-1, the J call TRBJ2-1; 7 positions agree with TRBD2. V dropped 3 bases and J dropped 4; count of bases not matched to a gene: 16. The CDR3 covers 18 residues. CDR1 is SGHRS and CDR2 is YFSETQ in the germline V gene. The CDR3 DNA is TGCGCCAGCAGCTCCCGGGGAGGGAGCTTTAGAGGGTACAATGAGCAGTTCTTC. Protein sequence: CASSSRGGSFRGYNEQFF.

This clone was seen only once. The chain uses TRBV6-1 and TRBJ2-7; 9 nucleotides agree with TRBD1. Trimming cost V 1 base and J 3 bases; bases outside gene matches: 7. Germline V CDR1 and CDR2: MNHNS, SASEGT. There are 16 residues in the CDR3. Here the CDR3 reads CASSEVSGQGLYEQYF. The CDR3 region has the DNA TGTGCCAGCAGTGAAGTATCGGGACAGGGCCTCTACGAGCAGTACTTC.

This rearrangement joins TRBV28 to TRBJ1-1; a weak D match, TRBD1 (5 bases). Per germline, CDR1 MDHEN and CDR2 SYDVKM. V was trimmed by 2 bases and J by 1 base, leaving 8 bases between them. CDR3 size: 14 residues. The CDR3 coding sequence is TGTGCCAGCAGTTTAAGCGGGGGGAACACTGAAGCTTTCTTT. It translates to CASSLSGGNTEAFF.

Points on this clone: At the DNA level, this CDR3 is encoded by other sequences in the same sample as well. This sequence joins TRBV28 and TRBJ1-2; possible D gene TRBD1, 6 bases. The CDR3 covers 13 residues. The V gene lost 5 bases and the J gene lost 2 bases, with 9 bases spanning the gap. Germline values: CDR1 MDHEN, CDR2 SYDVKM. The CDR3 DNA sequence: TGTGCCAGCAGTCTTACAGGGAACTATGGCTACACCTTC. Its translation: CASSLTGNYGYTF.

CDR3 DNA: TGTGCCAGCAGCCAATATATACTACGGGACACTACTTCCTCCTACGAGCAGTACTTC. Amino acid sequence: CASSQYILRDTTSSYEQYF. The chain carries TRBV5-6 and TRBJ2-7, with D tentatively TRBD1 (6 bases). With 4 bases removed from V and 0 bases from J, the gap between germline ends came to 26 bases. The CDR3 has 19 residues. Germline CDR1 and CDR2: SGHDT and YYEEEE.

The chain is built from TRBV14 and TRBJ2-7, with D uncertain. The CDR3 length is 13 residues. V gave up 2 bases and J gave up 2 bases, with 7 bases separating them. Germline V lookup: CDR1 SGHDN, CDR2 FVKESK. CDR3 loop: CASSQFQAYEQYF. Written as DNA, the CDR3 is TGTGCCAGCAGCCAATTTCAGGCCTACGAGCAGTACTTC.

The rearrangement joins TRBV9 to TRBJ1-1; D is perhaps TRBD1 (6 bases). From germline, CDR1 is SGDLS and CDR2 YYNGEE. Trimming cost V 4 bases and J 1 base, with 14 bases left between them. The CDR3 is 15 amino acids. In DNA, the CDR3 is TGTGCCAGCAGCTCGGGGCAGGGGAAGAACACTGAAGCTTTCTTT. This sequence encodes CASSSGQGKNTEAFF.

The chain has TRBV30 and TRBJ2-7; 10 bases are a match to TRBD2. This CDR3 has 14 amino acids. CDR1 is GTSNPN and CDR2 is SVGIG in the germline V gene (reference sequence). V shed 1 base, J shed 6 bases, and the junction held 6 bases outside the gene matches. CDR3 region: CAWSGAGGPGEQYF. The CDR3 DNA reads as TGTGCCTGGAGTGGAGCGGGAGGGCCCGGCGAGCAGTACTTC. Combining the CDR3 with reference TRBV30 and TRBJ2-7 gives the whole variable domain SQTIHQWPATLVQPVGSPLSLECTVEGTSNPNLYWYRQAAGRGLQLLFYSVGIGQISSEVPQNLSASRPQDRQFILSSKKLLLSDSGFYLCAWSGAGGPGEQYFGPGTRLTVT.

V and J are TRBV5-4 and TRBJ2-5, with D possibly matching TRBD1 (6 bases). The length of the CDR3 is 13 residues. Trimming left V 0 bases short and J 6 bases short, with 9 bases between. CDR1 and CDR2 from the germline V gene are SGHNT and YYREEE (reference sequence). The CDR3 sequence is CASSLAQGKTQYF. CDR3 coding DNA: TGTGCCAGCAGCTTGGCACAGGGAAAGACCCAGTACTTC.

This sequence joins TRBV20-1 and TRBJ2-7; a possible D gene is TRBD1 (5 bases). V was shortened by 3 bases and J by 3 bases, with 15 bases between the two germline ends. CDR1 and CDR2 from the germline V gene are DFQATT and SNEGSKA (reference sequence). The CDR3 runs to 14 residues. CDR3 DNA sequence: TGCAGTGCTAGTGCCTTACAGGACGACTACGAGCAGTACTTC. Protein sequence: CSASALQDDYEQYF.